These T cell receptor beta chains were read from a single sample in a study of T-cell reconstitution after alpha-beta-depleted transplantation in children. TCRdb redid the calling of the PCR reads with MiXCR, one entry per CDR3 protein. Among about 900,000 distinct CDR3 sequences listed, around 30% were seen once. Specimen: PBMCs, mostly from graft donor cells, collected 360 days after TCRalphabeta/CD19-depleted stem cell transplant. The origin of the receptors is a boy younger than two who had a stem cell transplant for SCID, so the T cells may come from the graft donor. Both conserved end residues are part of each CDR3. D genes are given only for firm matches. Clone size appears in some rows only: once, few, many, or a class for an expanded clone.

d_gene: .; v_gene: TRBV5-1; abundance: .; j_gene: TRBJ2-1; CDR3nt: TGCGCCAGCAGCCACGGGCCTTCAAGAGGGGACAATGAGCAGTTCTTC; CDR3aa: CASSHGPSRGDNEQFF
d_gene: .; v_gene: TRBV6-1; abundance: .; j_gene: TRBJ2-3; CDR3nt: TGTGCCAGCAGCTCCAGGGGCAGGGACGCAGATACGCAGTATTTT; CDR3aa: CASSSRGRDADTQYF
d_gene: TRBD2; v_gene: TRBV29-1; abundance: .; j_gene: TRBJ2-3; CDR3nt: TGCAGCGTTGTAACCCGTCGACTAGCGGCTAGCACAGATACGCAGTATTTT; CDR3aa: CSVVTRRLAASTDTQYF
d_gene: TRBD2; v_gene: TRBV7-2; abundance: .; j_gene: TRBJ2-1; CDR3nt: TGTGCCATGAACCTAGCGGGGGGCTACAATGAGCAGTTCTTC; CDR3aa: CAMNLAGGYNEQFF
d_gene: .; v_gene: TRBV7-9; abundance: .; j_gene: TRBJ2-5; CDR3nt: TGTGCCAGCAGCTTGCCGGGCCTAGAGGGAGGAGAGACCCAGTACTTC; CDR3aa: CASSLPGLEGGETQYF
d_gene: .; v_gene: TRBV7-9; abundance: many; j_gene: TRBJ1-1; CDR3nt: TGTGCCAGCAGCTTTCTCAACACTGAAGCTTTCTTT; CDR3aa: CASSFLNTEAFF
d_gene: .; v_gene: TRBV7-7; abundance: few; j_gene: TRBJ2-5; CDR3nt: TGTGCCAGCGGCGCTTCCACCGACAGCCAAGAGACCCAGTACTTC; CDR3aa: CASGASTDSQETQYF
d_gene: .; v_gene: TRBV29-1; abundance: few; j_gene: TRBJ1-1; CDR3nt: TGCAGCGTTGAATTTGAGGCGACTGAAGCTTTCTTT; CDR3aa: CSVEFEATEAFF
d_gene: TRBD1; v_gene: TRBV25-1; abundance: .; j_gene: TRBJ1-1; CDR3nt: TGTGCCAGCAGTGAATTGACGACAGGGGGCGCGAGTAATGAAGCTTTCTTT; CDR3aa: CASSELTTGGASNEAFF
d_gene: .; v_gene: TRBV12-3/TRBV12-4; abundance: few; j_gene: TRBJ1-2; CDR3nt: TGTGCCAGCAGTTTGAAGCGACATCCCGGATCTGGCTACACCTTC; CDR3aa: CASSLKRHPGSGYTF
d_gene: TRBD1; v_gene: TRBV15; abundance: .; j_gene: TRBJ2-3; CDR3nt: TGTGCCACCAGCATAGGGACAGGCCAAGGGGCAGATACGCAGTATTTT; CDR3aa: CATSIGTGQGADTQYF
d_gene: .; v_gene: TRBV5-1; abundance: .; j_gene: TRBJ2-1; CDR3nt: TGCGCCAGCAGTTTCTCACAAGGCTGGTACAATGAGCAGTTCTTC; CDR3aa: CASSFSQGWYNEQFF
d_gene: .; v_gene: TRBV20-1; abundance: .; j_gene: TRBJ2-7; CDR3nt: TGCAGTGCTAGAGATTTTGTTAGCGGAACTTCCTACGAGCAGTACTTC; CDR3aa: CSARDFVSGTSYEQYF
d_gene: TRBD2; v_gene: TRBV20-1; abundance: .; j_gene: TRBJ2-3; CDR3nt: TGCAGTGCTACGACCCCTGGACTAGCGGGAGTCACAGATACGCAGTATTTT; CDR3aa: CSATTPGLAGVTDTQYF
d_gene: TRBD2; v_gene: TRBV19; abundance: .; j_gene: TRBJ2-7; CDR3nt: TGTGCCAGTAGACCAAGGGCGGGGGACGTGTTCTCTGGCGAGCAGTACTTC; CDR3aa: CASRPRAGDVFSGEQYF
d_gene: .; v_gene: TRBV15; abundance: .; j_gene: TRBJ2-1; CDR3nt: TGTGCCACCAGCAGAGATTCTGCAGGTAGGGTCCAGGGTGAGCAGTTCTTC; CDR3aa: CATSRDSAGRVQGEQFF
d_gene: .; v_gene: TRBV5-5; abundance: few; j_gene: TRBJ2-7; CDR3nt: TGTGCCAGCAGCTTGCGGGACACCTTATCCTACGAGCAGTACTTC; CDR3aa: CASSLRDTLSYEQYF
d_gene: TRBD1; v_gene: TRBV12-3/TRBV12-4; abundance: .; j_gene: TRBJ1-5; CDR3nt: TGTGCCAGCAGTGAACAGGGGGCGGTTCAGCCCCAGCATTTT; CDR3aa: CASSEQGAVQPQHF
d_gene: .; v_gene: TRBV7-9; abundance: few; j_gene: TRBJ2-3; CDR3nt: TGTGCCAGCCGCCTCGTTGTGGCAGATACGCAGTATTTT; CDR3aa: CASRLVVADTQYF
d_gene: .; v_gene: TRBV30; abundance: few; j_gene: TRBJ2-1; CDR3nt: TGTGCCTGGAGCTCTCTCAATGAGCAGTTCTTC; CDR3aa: CAWSSLNEQFF
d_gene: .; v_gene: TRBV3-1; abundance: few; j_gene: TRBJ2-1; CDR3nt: TGTGCCAGCAGCCAGAGGGGCAGGGGGGGGATCTACAATGAGCAGTTCTTC; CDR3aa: CASSQRGRGGIYNEQFF
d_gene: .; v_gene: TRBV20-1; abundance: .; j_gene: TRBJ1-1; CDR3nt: TGCAGTGCTAGGGCAGGATCAAACACTGAAGCTTTCTTT; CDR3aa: CSARAGSNTEAFF
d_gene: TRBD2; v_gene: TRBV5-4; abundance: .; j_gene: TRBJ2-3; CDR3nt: TGTGCCAGCGGACTAGCGGGGAGGTCAGATACGCAGTATTTT; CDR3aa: CASGLAGRSDTQYF
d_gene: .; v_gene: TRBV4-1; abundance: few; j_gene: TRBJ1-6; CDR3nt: TGCGCCAGCAGCCAAGGACAGCAATATAATTCACCCCTCCACTTT; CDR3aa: CASSQGQQYNSPLHF
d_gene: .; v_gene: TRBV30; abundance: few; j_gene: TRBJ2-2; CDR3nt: TGTGCCTGGAGCGCCCTGGCACCCAAGCCCGGGGAGCTGTTTTTT; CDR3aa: CAWSALAPKPGELFF
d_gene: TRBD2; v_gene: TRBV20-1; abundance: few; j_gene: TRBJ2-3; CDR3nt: TGCAGTGCTAGGGGGTCCGGGACTAGCGGGGGGGCGACAGATACGCAGTATTTT; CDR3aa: CSARGSGTSGGATDTQYF
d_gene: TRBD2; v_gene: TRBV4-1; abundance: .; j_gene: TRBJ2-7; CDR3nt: TGCGCCAGCAGCCAAGGAGGGACTAGGTATGAGCAGTACTTC; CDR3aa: CASSQGGTRYEQYF
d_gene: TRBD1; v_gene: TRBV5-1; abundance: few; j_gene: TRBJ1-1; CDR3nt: TGCGCCAGCAGGGACAGGAGTTACAACACTGAAGCTTTCTTT; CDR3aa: CASRDRSYNTEAFF
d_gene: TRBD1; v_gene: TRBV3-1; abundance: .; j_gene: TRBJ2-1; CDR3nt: TGTGCCAGCAGCCAAGTATTAAGGCAGGGGGCGCGAGATGAGCAGTTCTTC; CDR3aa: CASSQVLRQGARDEQFF
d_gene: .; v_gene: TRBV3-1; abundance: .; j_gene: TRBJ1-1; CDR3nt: TGTGCCAGCAGCCAGCCGTTACCGACAGGAGTAGGGACTGAAGCTTTCTTT; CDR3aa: CASSQPLPTGVGTEAFF
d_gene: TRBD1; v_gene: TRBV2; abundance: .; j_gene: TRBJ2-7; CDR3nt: TGTGCCAGCACCCAAGCGGGACAGGGAAGGTACGAGCAGTACTTC; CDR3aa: CASTQAGQGRYEQYF
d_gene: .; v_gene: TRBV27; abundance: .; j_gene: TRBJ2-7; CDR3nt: TGTGCCAGCAGTTTATTAGCAGGGCGCCACGAGCAGTACTTC; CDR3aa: CASSLLAGRHEQYF
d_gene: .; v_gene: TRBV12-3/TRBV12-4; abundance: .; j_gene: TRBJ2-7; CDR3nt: TGTGCCAGCAGTGACCACTGGGGACTCTCCTACGAGCAGTACTTC; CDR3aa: CASSDHWGLSYEQYF
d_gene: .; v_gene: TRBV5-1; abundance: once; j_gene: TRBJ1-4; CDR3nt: TGCGCCAGCAGCTTGGACGGACCGCCGAAAAAACTGTTTTTT; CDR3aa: CASSLDGPPKKLFF
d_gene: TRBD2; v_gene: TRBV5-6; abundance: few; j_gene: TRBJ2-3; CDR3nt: TGTGCCAGCAGCTTGGTCCTAGCGGGGGGGGCAGATACGCAGTATTTT; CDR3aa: CASSLVLAGGADTQYF
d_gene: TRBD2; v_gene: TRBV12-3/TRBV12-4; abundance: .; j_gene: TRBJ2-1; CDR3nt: TGTGCCAGCAGGTGGGGACTAGCGGTCTACAATGAGCAGTTCTTC; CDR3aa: CASRWGLAVYNEQFF
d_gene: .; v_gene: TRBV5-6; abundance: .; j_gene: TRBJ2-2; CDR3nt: TGTGCCAGCAGCCTCCAGGAATGGACCGGGGAGCTGTTTTTT; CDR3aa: CASSLQEWTGELFF
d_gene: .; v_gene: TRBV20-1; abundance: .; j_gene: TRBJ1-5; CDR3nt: TGCAGTGCTAGGCAGGGTTTGGTTTGGGGGCCCCAGCATTTT; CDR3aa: CSARQGLVWGPQHF
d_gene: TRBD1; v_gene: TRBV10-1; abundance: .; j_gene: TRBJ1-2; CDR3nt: TGCGCCAGCGATTGGGACAGCGTTTATGGCTACACCTTC; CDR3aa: CASDWDSVYGYTF
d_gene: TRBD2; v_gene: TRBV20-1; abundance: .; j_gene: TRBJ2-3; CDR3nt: TGCAGTGCTAGAGGTGGGATGGTTTGGGCCCGGCTAGCGGGGGACCACACAGATACGCAGTATTTT; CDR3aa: CSARGGMVWARLAGDHTDTQYF
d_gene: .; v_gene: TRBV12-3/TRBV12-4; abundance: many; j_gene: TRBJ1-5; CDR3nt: TGTGCCAGCAGTCTAGGCGGGGTTAATCAGCCCCAGCATTTT; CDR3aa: CASSLGGVNQPQHF
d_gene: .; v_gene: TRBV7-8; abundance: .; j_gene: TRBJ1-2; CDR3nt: TGTGCCAGCAGCTTACCTCTAGACGGTTATGGCTACACCTTC; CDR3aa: CASSLPLDGYGYTF
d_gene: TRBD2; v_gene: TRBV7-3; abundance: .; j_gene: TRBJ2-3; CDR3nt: TGTGCCAGCAGCTTAACGCACCGTAGCGGGGGAGCTAGCACAGATACGCAGTATTTT; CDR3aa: CASSLTHRSGGASTDTQYF
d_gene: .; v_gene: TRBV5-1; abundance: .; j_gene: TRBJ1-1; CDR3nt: TGCGCCAGCAGCCCCAGGAACGCAGGGCTGAACACTGAAGCTTTCTTT; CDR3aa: CASSPRNAGLNTEAFF
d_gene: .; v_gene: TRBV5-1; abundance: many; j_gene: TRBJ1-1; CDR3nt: TGCGCCAGCAGCTTGGTCGGGACTACTGGCACTGAAGCTTTCTTT; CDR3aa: CASSLVGTTGTEAFF
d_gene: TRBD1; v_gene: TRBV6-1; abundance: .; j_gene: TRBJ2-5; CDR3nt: TGTGCCAGCAGGGGACAGGGACTGAGGGGGGAGACCCAGTACTTC; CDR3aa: CASRGQGLRGETQYF
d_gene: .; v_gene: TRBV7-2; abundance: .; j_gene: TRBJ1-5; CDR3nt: TGTGCCAGCAGCTTTTATAGGGGCCAGGGCGGCGATCAGCCCCAGCATTTT; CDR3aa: CASSFYRGQGGDQPQHF
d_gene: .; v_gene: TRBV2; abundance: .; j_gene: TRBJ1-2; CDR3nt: TGTGCCAGCAGTACAGCCAACTATGGCTACACCTTC; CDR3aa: CASSTANYGYTF
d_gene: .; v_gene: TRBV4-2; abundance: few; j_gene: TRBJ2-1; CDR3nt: TGTGCCAGCAGCCAAGATGGAGAGGGGCATGAGCAGTTCTTC; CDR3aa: CASSQDGEGHEQFF
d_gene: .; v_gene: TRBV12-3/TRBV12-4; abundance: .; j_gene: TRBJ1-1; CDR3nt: TGTGCCAGCAGTTTAAGTTCTTTGTCGACAGAAGCTTTCTTT; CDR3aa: CASSLSSLSTEAFF
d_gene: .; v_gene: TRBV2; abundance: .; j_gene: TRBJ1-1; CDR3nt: TGTGCCAGCAGGGCACAGAGGAACACTGAAGCTTTCTTT; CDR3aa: CASRAQRNTEAFF
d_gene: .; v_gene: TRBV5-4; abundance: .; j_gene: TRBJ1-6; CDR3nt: TGTGCCAGCAGCCCGGGGGACCCCTATAATTCACCCCTCCACTTT; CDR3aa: CASSPGDPYNSPLHF
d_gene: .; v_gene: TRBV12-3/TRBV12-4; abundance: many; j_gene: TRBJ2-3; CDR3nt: TGTGCCAGCAGTTTCAGCCTGTCGGGCTCAGGGTTGGATACGCAGTATTTT; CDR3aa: CASSFSLSGSGLDTQYF
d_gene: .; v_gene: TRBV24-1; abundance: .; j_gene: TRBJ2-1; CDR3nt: TGTGCCACCAGTGATCCTTGGGTTCGGTACAATGAGCAGTTCTTC; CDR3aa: CATSDPWVRYNEQFF
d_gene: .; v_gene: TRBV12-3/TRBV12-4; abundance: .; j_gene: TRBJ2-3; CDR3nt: TGTGCCAGCAGTTATACGAATACAGGGTTGGATACGCAGTATTTT; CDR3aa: CASSYTNTGLDTQYF
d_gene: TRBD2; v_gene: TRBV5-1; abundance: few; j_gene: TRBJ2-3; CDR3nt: TGCGCCAGCAGCCACGGACTAGCTGGGGATACGCAGTATTTT; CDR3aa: CASSHGLAGDTQYF
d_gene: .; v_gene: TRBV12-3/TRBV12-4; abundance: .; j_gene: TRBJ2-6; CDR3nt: TGTGCCAGCAGTTTAATAGCCGGGTCTGGGGCCAACGTCCTGACTTTC; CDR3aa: CASSLIAGSGANVLTF